Listed here are 21 T cell receptor beta chains from one sample, sequenced in a study of CD8+ T cells in alopecia areata. In each case, RNA was isolated and then reverse transcribed into cDNA as the sequencing template. Some clones are missing from TCRdb's copy, which holds only in-frame ones; the method was immunoSEQ multiplex PCR. The sample records 160,000 or so clones, 65% being singletons. The treatment was: oral pan-JAK inhibitor, 5-10 mg twice daily. This specimen was CD4+ T cells sorted from blood, taken at week 4, from a patient treated with tofacitinib. The receptors here all came from a human donor with alopecia areata.

J is TRBJ1-4 and V is TRBV13; the D gene is possibly TRBD1 (6 bases). Trimming left V 5 bases short and J 7 bases short, with 17 bases between. This CDR3 is 15 amino acids long. Per germline, CDR1 PRHDT and CDR2 FYEKMQ (reference sequence). CDR3 sequence reads: CASSRKTQGSEKLFF. The CDR3 DNA sequence: TGTGCCAGCAGCCGCAAGACCCAGGGGAGTGAAAAACTGTTTTTT.

V is TRBV29-1 and J is TRBJ1-5, with TRBD1 identical over 7 bases. CDR3 size: 13 residues. The V gene's germline CDR1 is SQVTM and CDR2 ANQGSEA. V shed 5 bases, J shed 3 bases, and the junction held 4 bases outside the gene matches. The CDR3, as DNA: TGCAGCGTTATGGGACAGCACAATCAGCCCCAGCATTTT. Translated, it gives CSVMGQHNQPQHF.

This clone occurred a few times. V usage is TRBV4-3 and J usage is TRBJ1-2, with D hard to call. From germline, CDR1 is LGHNA and CDR2 YSLEER. The CDR3 is 14 amino acids. The V and J ends lost 0 bases and 4 bases respectively, with 9 bases between them. CDR3 sequence (DNA): TGCGCCAGCAGCCAAGATACACATTCCTATGGCTACACCTTC. It codes for CASSQDTHSYGYTF.

The CDR3 region has the DNA TGTGCCAGCAGTGCCTCGACAGGACTTGAGACCCAGTACTTC. Amino acids: CASSASTGLETQYF. The gene calls are TRBV25-1 and TRBJ2-5, with D possibly matching TRBD1 (6 bases). V lost 4 bases, J lost 5 bases, and 14 bases lay in between. In germline, CDR1 is MGHDK, CDR2 SYGVNS. The CDR3 covers 14 residues.

The chain employs TRBV29-1 and TRBJ2-3, with a tentative D call TRBD2 (6 bases). The germline V gene has CDR1 SQVTM and CDR2 ANQGSEA. The CDR3 is 13 residues long. V lost 7 bases to trimming and J lost 4 bases, with 15 bases between them. In nucleotides, the CDR3 is TGCAGCGCCGGCGGCGGGATCTCAGATACGCAGTATTTT. Translation gives CSAGGGISDTQYF.

The V and J genes are TRBV5-5 and TRBJ2-7; 7 bases are a match to TRBD2. This CDR3 has 15 amino acids. In germline, CDR1 is SGHKS, CDR2 YYEKEE (reference sequence). V was pared by 4 bases and J by 0 bases, with 7 bases of the junction left unmatched. DNA of the CDR3: TGTGCCAGCAGCACAGGACTAGGAAGCTCCTACGAGCAGTACTTC. Translation gives CASSTGLGSSYEQYF.

The rearrangement links TRBV9 to TRBJ2-2; 7 nucleotides align to TRBD2. CDR1 is SGDLS, CDR2 YYNGEE, per germline. Unmatched junction bases numbered 2, after V lost 1 base and J lost 2 bases. This CDR3 is 15 amino acids long. The CDR3 sequence: CASSVRGVNTGELFF. DNA for the CDR3: TGTGCCAGCAGCGTACGGGGGGTAAACACCGGGGAGCTGTTTTTT.

The chain links TRBV7-9 to TRBJ1-2; a weak D match, TRBD1 (5 bases). V lost 5 bases and J 6 bases, leaving 10 bases between the germline ends. Per germline, CDR1 SEHNR and CDR2 FQNEAQ (reference sequence). This CDR3 contains 12 residues. In DNA form, the CDR3 reads TGTGCCAGCAGCCGACAGAGGGATGGCTACACCTTC. As protein: CASSRQRDGYTF.

The chain carries TRBV2 and TRBJ2-1; 7 nucleotides agree with TRBD2. The ends lost 1 base at V and 4 bases at J; junction bases unmatched: 4. In germline, CDR1 is SNHLY, CDR2 FYNNEI. CDR3 length equals 15 residues. CDR3 loop: CASSEDFGGYNEQFF. The DNA of the CDR3 is TGTGCCAGCAGTGAAGACTTCGGGGGGTACAATGAGCAGTTCTTC. Full variable domain (rest looked up from reference TRBV2 and TRBJ2-1): EPEVTQTPSHQVTQMGQEVILRCVPISNHLYFYWYRQILGQKVEFLVSFYNNEISEKSEIFDDQFSVERPDGSNFTLKIRSTKLEDSAMYFCASSEDFGGYNEQFFGPGTRLTVL.

This chain connects TRBV4-3 to TRBJ2-1; tentative D call: TRBD1 (5 bases). Trimming removed 0 bases at V and 9 bases at J, with 12 bases between. This CDR3 has 14 amino acids. The germline gives CDR1 LGHNA, CDR2 YSLEER. CDR3 loop: CASSQEPRVGEQFF. For the CDR3, the DNA is TGCGCCAGCAGCCAAGAACCCAGGGTTGGTGAGCAGTTCTTC.

This chain uses TRBV5-6 with TRBJ2-5, with D possibly called TRBD1 or TRBD2 (5 bases each). Germline CDR1 and CDR2: SGHDT and YYEEEE. The V gene lost 2 bases and the J gene lost 2 bases, with 22 bases spanning the gap. This CDR3 region has 18 residues. For the CDR3, the DNA is TGTGCCAGCAGCTTACCACCGGGACGGAGGTTAACTCAAGAGACCCAGTACTTC. Its protein is CASSLPPGRRLTQETQYF.

This clone was detected only once. V and J are TRBV29-1 and TRBJ2-1; D may correspond to TRBD1 or TRBD2 (5 bases each). The V end lost 6 bases, the J end lost 12 bases, and 15 bases lay between the germline ends. The germline V gene encodes CDR1 SQVTM and CDR2 ANQGSEA. CDR3 length: 11 residues. The DNA for the CDR3 is TGCAGCGTACGGGACGAACCGATGCAGTTCTTC. Its protein is CSVRDEPMQFF.

The chain is built from TRBV5-6 and TRBJ1-6; the D gene is possibly TRBD1 (5 bases). This CDR3 has 14 residues. CDR1 is SGHDT, CDR2 YYEEEE, per germline. Trimming removed 1 base at V and 10 bases at J, with 12 bases between. The DNA of the CDR3 is TGTGCCAGCAGCTTGTTCCAGGGACGGTCACCCCTCCACTTT. This gives the protein CASSLFQGRSPLHF.

The genes are TRBV6-5 and TRBJ2-7; D tentatively reads TRBD1 or TRBD2 (6 bases each). The CDR3 spans 15 residues. Trimming left V 6 bases short and J 0 bases short, with 15 bases between. The germline gives CDR1 MNHEY, CDR2 SVGAGI. The CDR3 is CASSIEGGFSYEQYF. CDR3 DNA sequence: TGTGCCAGCAGCATAGAGGGGGGATTCTCCTACGAGCAGTACTTC.

This clone was picked up one time. The chain is built from TRBV5-6 and TRBJ1-4; D is unclear. Deletions cut 6 bases from V and 7 bases from J, with 19 bases between. This CDR3 region has 15 residues. CDR1 is SGHDT, CDR2 YYEEEE, per germline. This CDR3 is CASTLRPGVGEKLFF. The DNA for the CDR3 is TGTGCCAGCACCTTACGACCCGGGGTCGGTGAAAAACTGTTTTTT.

The chain uses TRBV5-1 and TRBJ1-1, with 7 positions matching TRBD1. V lost 3 bases and J lost 7; bases outside the gene matches: 15. The CDR3 has 16 residues. In germline, CDR1 is SGHRS, CDR2 YFSETQ. The chain's CDR3 is CASSYHSTGIENEAFF. Here the CDR3 DNA reads TGCGCCAGCAGCTACCACTCGACAGGGATCGAAAATGAAGCTTTCTTT.

This chain joins TRBV29-1 and TRBJ2-3; 8 nucleotides agree with TRBD2. Germline loops: CDR1 SQVTM, CDR2 ANQGSEA. The CDR3 runs 15 residues. V dropped 7 bases and J dropped 3; count of bases not matched to a gene: 12. The CDR3 sequence: CSAIPGGGLTDTQYF. CDR3 nucleotides: TGCAGCGCCATCCCTGGCGGGGGGCTAACAGATACGCAGTATTTT.

In its sample, this clone was seen a few times. This chain joins TRBV6-1 and TRBJ1-5; 7 nucleotides align to TRBD1. The V segment lost 7 bases and the J segment 6 bases; nucleotides outside the gene matches: 6. The CDR3 totals 13 residues. Looked up from germline, CDR1 is MNHNS and CDR2 is SASEGT. This CDR3 is CASIPTGSQPQHF. DNA for the CDR3: TGTGCCAGCATCCCGACAGGGAGTCAGCCCCAGCATTTT.

The chain carries TRBV6-5 and TRBJ2-5; the D call may be TRBD1 or TRBD2 (5 bases each). The CDR3 is 15 residues long. Germline V lookup: CDR1 MNHEY, CDR2 SVGAGI. V was shortened by 0 bases and J by 4 bases, with 12 bases between the two germline ends. The CDR3 region has the DNA TGTGCCAGCAGTTACTCGAGTAGTGGGACAGAGACCCAGTACTTC. Protein: CASSYSSSGTETQYF.

Note on this clone: Other DNA sequences in the same sample also yield this CDR3. CDR3 nucleotides: TGCAGCGTTGATACAGGACCAGAGACCCAGTACTTC. Protein: CSVDTGPETQYF. The chain recombines TRBV29-1 with TRBJ2-5; a weak D match, TRBD1 (5 bases). The CDR3 covers 12 residues. The ends were cut back, 3 bases at V and 4 bases at J, with 9 bases in the middle. Germline values: CDR1 SQVTM, CDR2 ANQGSEA.

This chain joins TRBV5-6 and TRBJ2-2; possible D gene TRBD2, 7 bases. Trimming stripped 0 bases from V and 5 bases from J, with 14 bases between. The CDR3 is 16 residues long. Germline CDR1 is SGHDT and CDR2 is YYEEEE. The CDR3 region has the DNA TGTGCCAGCAGCTTGGCCCGGGGGGCGAGGACCGGGGAGCTGTTTTTT. Translation: CASSLARGARTGELFF.